This TCR beta chain came from a study of T cells after yellow fever vaccination. CDR1 is MNHNS, CDR2 SASEGT, per germline. V gave up 10 bases and J gave up 4 bases, with 17 bases separating them. The CDR3 extends over 14 amino acids. The sample holds many counts of this clonotype. Via MiXCR, TCRdb re-called the 5' RACE reads, giving one row per CDR3 protein. The repertoire holds about 30,000 distinct CDR3 sequences, about 4.4% seen once, with about 47% in the top ten. This specimen was CD8+ T cells sorted from PBMCs, taken 5 days after the yellow fever booster vaccination. The chain joins TRBV6-1 to TRBJ2-4, with no clear D. The TCR comes from a man under 40 who received the YFV17D yellow fever vaccine. CDR3: CATQSLEAKNIQYF. Here the CDR3 DNA reads TGTGCCACACAAAGTCTCGAAGCGAAAAACATTCAGTACTTC.